This T cell receptor beta chain emerged from a study of CD8 T cells in Susac syndrome. Details on this clonotype: The antigen is undetermined.

Study-wide results and limits: Individuals included in the TCR sequencing and HLA analysis were acknowledged by the study to be relatively few in number.

The multiple sclerosis control group comprised treatment-naive patients with stable or active relapsing-remitting disease. Random hexamers were used to reverse transcribe roughly 0.45 to 1 ug of RNA. TCRdb redid the calling of the immunoSEQ multiplex PCR reads with MiXCR, one entry per CDR3 protein. The sample includes a few hundred thousand distinct CDR3 sequences, roughly 85% of them seen just once. The CDR3 totals 15 residues. Germline-derived CDR1 and CDR2 are SQVTM and ANQGSEA. Trimming removed 6 bases from V and 8 bases from J; junction bases left unmatched: 10. Specimen: CD8+ T cells from PBMCs. This TCR came from a human donor with multiple sclerosis. The V gene is TRBV29-1, the J gene TRBJ2-1; 13 bases align to TRBD2. DNA for the CDR3: TGCAGCGTAGGAGGGACTAGCGGGGAGGAGTATGAGCAGTTCTTC. It specifies CSVGGTSGEEYEQFF.